Presented here are 14 T cell receptor beta chains from one specimen sequenced in a study of breast tumors, draining lymph nodes, adjacent tissues (TCRdb year 2016). Lymph node samples came from the axillary draining lymph nodes of breast cancer patients. To prepare the library, multiplex PCR was applied. The run used an Illumina HiSeq 2000. TCRdb ran its own pipeline on the public reads, namely fastp trimming at Q25 and MiXCR clone calling, and kept in-frame beta chains. Rows are unified per CDR3 protein, each entry keeping the most common DNA and genes. The sample table contains about 110,000 distinct CDR3 sequences; only one count was recorded for about 30% of them. The top ten constitute approximately 6% of the sample. What was sequenced was axillary lymph node tissue. The receptor set was obtained from a female donor with breast cancer. Some clones in this sample may be carry-over from other donors' samples.

This clonotype has a count of ten or more. This sequence joins TRBV20-1 and TRBJ2-7; D is ambiguous. Germline V gene data show CDR1 as DFQATT and CDR2 as SNEGSKA (reference sequence). V was pared by 1 base and J by 4 bases, with 8 bases between. The CDR3 runs 12 residues. CDR3 region: CSARGVRYEQYF. CDR3 DNA sequence: TGCAGTGCTAGAGGGGTACGGTACGAGCAGTACTTC.

This clonotype was recorded many times. V usage is TRBV6-6 and J usage is TRBJ2-5, with a possible D match to TRBD1 (6 bases). Germline V gene sequence: CDR1 MNHNY, CDR2 SVGAGI (reference sequence). The V end was cut by 5 bases, the J end by 2 bases, with 12 bases between. This CDR3 has 14 amino acids. This chain's CDR3 is CASSLGQTQETQYF. As DNA, the CDR3 is TGTGCCAGCAGTCTAGGACAGACACAAGAGACCCAGTACTTC.

The chain employs TRBV2 and TRBJ2-5; TRBD1 or TRBD2 may be the D gene (6 bases each). The V end was cut by 2 bases, the J end by 4 bases, with 8 bases between. CDR3 size: 13 residues. CDR1 is SNHLY and CDR2 is FYNNEI in the germline V gene. The DNA of the CDR3 is TGTGCCAGCAGTGAATGGGGGGCAGAGACCCAGTACTTC. Its translation: CASSEWGAETQYF.

With respect to this clonotype: It may be a read error: a sequence one base away is much more abundant. The V gene is TRBV5-1, the J gene TRBJ2-5; D might be TRBD2 (6 bases). Germline V gene lookup returns CDR1 SGHRS and CDR2 YFSETQ. The CDR3 extends over 15 amino acids. Trimming pared 4 bases from V and 5 bases from J, leaving 18 bases between. CDR3 in amino acids: CASSTTRTVNETQYF. The DNA of the CDR3 is TGCGCCAGCAGCACGACTAGAACGGTAAACGAGACCCAGTACTTC.

CDR3 sequence reads: CASSHRRDSYHGEQFF. The CDR3 DNA follows: TGTGCCAGCAGTCACAGGCGGGACTCTTACCACGGTGAGCAGTTCTTC. V gene TRBV6-6 combines with J gene TRBJ2-1, with D perhaps matching TRBD2 (6 bases). V was pared by 5 bases and J by 9 bases, with 23 bases between. The CDR3 loop spans 16 amino acids. Germline assignment: CDR1 MNHNY and CDR2 SVGAGI (reference sequence).

This clonotype has only a few counts. The chain links TRBV10-1 to TRBJ2-3; 9 bases line up with TRBD2. V shed 3 bases, J shed 11 bases, and the junction held 6 bases outside the gene matches. CDR3 size: 13 residues. The germline V gene encodes CDR1 WNHNN and CDR2 SYGVQD (reference sequence). The CDR3 reads CASSDGLASEQYF. Here the CDR3 DNA reads TGCGCCAGCAGTGATGGACTAGCGTCAGAGCAGTATTTT.

The gene calls are TRBV6-4 and TRBJ2-1; 10 bases align to TRBD2. Germline V gives CDR1 MRHNA, CDR2 SNTAGT. J was trimmed by 4 bases and V by 5 bases; bases with no gene match: 8. The CDR3 sequence is 16 residues long. The CDR3, as DNA: TGTGCCAGCAGTCACCCTCTAGCGGGGGATTACAATGAGCAGTTCTTC. Amino acids: CASSHPLAGDYNEQFF.

Comment on this clonotype: Given a much more abundant clone one base away, this may be a read error. The rearrangement joins TRBV28 to TRBJ1-2; D is perhaps TRBD1 (5 bases). CDR3 size: 15 residues. The germline CDR1 and CDR2 sequences are MDHEN and SYDVKM. This chain's CDR3 is CATKGGDAGSYGYAF. The CDR3 nucleotides read TGTGCCACCAAAGGCGGGGACGCGGGTAGCTATGGCTACGCCTTC.

This clonotype was seen more than once but under ten times. This rearrangement joins TRBV13 to TRBJ2-3; 13 bases line up with TRBD2. The CDR3 sequence is 20 residues long. V shed 6 bases and J 0 bases; nucleotides not matched to a gene: 15. The germline gives CDR1 PRHDT, CDR2 FYEKMQ (reference sequence). DNA of the CDR3: TGTGCCAGCAGACTAGGACTAGCGGGGGCTGGATCGGGGAGCACAGATACGCAGTATTTT. It codes for CASRLGLAGAGSGSTDTQYF.

In its sample, this clonotype was seen once. This chain links TRBV19 with TRBJ1-1; possibly TRBD1 for D (5 bases). CDR3 length: 14 amino acids. Per the germline V gene, CDR1 is LNHDA and CDR2 is SQIVND (reference sequence). Trimming shortened V by 6 bases and J by 5 bases, and 16 bases separated the two germline ends. This CDR3 reads CASSPEGARTEAFF. The DNA for the CDR3 is TGTGCCAGTAGCCCGGAAGGGGCGAGGACTGAAGCTTTCTTT.

This clonotype was seen ten or more times. The J gene is TRBJ2-1, the V gene TRBV20-1, with D maybe TRBD2 (5 bases). The CDR3 sequence is 15 residues long. V was cut by 6 bases and J by 0 bases, with 15 bases left in between. CDR1 is DFQATT, CDR2 SNEGSKA, per germline (reference sequence). The CDR3 bases are TGCAGTGCCCGGGGTATTCTTAGCTCCTACAATGAGCAGTTCTTC. It codes for CSARGILSSYNEQFF.

The chain uses TRBV25-1 and TRBJ1-5; possible D gene TRBD1, 6 bases. Trimming left V 4 bases short and J 0 bases short, with 13 bases between. The CDR3 extends over 16 amino acids. Per germline, CDR1 MGHDK and CDR2 SYGVNS. The chain's CDR3 is CASSAWTVYSNQPQHF. The CDR3 coding sequence is TGTGCCAGCAGTGCGTGGACAGTGTATAGCAATCAGCCCCAGCATTTT.

This clonotype was seen at least ten times. The chain uses TRBV7-9 and TRBJ1-2, with TRBD1 matching 7 bases. This CDR3 has 19 residues. Losses at the gene ends were 4 bases for V and 5 bases for J; bases not matched to a gene: 22. From germline, CDR1 is SEHNR and CDR2 FQNEAQ (reference sequence). The CDR3 sequence is CASSSDRAIEGRPMYGYTF. DNA of the CDR3: TGTGCCAGCAGCTCAGACAGGGCCATTGAGGGGCGGCCGATGTATGGCTACACCTTC.

To note about this clonotype: A much larger clone lies a single base off, so this may be a read error. The rearrangement joins TRBV6-6 to TRBJ2-7; D is unresolved. V dropped 7 bases and J dropped 8 bases, with 24 bases sitting between them. Germline assignment: CDR1 MNHNY and CDR2 SVGAGI (reference sequence). The CDR3 loop spans 15 amino acids. The CDR3 region is CASNQNGPVILKQYF. CDR3 DNA sequence: TGTGCCAGCAACCAAAACGGACCAGTGATTTTAAAGCAGTACTTC.